The next 28 T cell receptor beta chains were all read from a single sample in a study of STAT3 mutations in large granular lymphocyte leukemia. Findings and caveats of the study: At least one immunodominant TCR beta clonotype appeared in every T-cell large granular lymphocyte leukemia patient.

The repertoire was sequenced with immunoSEQ multiplex PCR; TCRdb's copy has only in-frame clones and lacks some. The repertoire holds about 15,000 clones, with roughly 90% as singletons. These receptors have no known antigen. The sequenced sample consisted of peripheral blood mononuclear cells. The receptors shown here come from a man in his forties with T-cell large granular lymphocyte leukemia. Some clones in this sample may be carry-over from other donors' samples.

The V and J genes are TRBV27 and TRBJ2-1; the D is unclear. The length of the CDR3 is 12 residues. CDR1 is MNHEY, CDR2 SMNVEV, per germline (reference sequence). Trimming stripped 5 bases from V and 6 bases from J, with 8 bases between. CDR3 amino acids: CASSPQGNEQFF. In DNA form, the CDR3 reads TGTGCCAGCAGTCCCCAAGGCAATGAGCAGTTCTTC.

The V and J genes are TRBV5-8 and TRBJ1-1; the D is unclear. Per germline, CDR1 SGHTS and CDR2 YDEGEE. This CDR3 is built from 13 residues. The ends were cut back, 0 bases at V and 4 bases at J, with 7 bases in the middle. Written as DNA, the CDR3 is TGTGCCAGCAGCTTGGACCACAGCACTGAAGCTTTCTTT. Translation gives CASSLDHSTEAFF.

This chain joins TRBV7-2 and TRBJ1-6; D unclear. The V gene lost 5 bases and the J gene lost 5 bases, with 13 bases spanning the gap. Germline values: CDR1 SGHTA, CDR2 FQGNSA. The CDR3 spans 15 residues. Here the CDR3 reads CASSPRQLDNSPLHF. The CDR3 DNA follows: TGTGCCAGCAGCCCACGCCAGCTGGATAATTCACCCCTCCACTTT.

The CDR3 protein is CASSLRTGNTEAFF. CDR3 nucleotide sequence: TGCGCCAGCAGCTTGAGGACAGGCAACACTGAAGCTTTCTTT. The chain is built from TRBV5-1 and TRBJ1-1; 7 bases are a match to TRBD1. J was trimmed by 2 bases and V by 1 base; bases with no gene match: 2. This CDR3 is 14 amino acids long. CDR1 SGHRS and CDR2 YFSETQ come from the germline V gene.

The chain employs TRBV7-8 and TRBJ1-5; D perhaps matches TRBD1 (5 bases). Per the germline V gene, CDR1 is SGHVS and CDR2 is FQNEAQ. V was shortened by 5 bases and J by 4 bases, with 18 bases between the two germline ends. CDR3 size: 16 residues. This CDR3 is CASSKIPRGANQPQHF. CDR3 bases: TGTGCCAGCAGCAAAATCCCAAGAGGGGCTAATCAGCCCCAGCATTTT. Combining the CDR3 with reference TRBV7-8 and TRBJ1-5 gives the whole variable domain GAGVSQSPRYKVAKRGQDVALRCDPISGHVSLFWYQQALGQGPEFLTYFQNEAQLDKSGLPSDRFFAERPEGSVSTLKIQRTQQEDSAVYLCASSKIPRGANQPQHFGDGTRLSIL.

The chain joins TRBV7-9 to TRBJ2-7, with D possibly matching TRBD1 (6 bases). The germline V gene has CDR1 SEHNR and CDR2 FQNEAQ (reference sequence). The ends were cut back, 5 bases at V and 4 bases at J, with 15 bases in the middle. This CDR3 contains 14 residues. DNA for the CDR3: TGTGCCAGCAGCCAACCCAACAGGGAATACGAGCAGTACTTC. It translates to CASSQPNREYEQYF.

The J gene is TRBJ1-6, the V gene TRBV4-3, with no clear D. The V and J ends lost 5 bases and 2 bases respectively, with 7 bases between them. Germline V lookup: CDR1 LGHNA, CDR2 YSLEER. This CDR3 is built from 14 residues. The CDR3 loop is CASSVGPYNSPLHF. CDR3 bases: TGCGCCAGCAGCGTCGGGCCCTATAATTCACCCCTCCACTTT.

The V call is TRBV28, the J call TRBJ2-7, with 12 nucleotides matching TRBD2. This CDR3 contains 17 residues. J was trimmed by 0 bases and V by 5 bases; bases with no gene match: 8. Germline CDR1 reads MDHEN; CDR2 reads SYDVKM. The CDR3 bases are TGTGCCAGCAGTGCGACTAGCGGGGGCTTTAGCTCCTACGAGCAGTACTTC. This gives the protein CASSATSGGFSSYEQYF.

This chain connects TRBV5-1 to TRBJ2-6, with a weak D call TRBD2 (5 bases). The CDR3 loop spans 14 amino acids. V gave up 5 bases and J gave up 0 bases, with 6 bases separating them. Germline CDR1 and CDR2: SGHRS and YFSETQ. CDR3 bases: TGCGCCAGCAGAGAGGGCTCTGGGGCCAACGTCCTGACTTTC. Its translation is CASREGSGANVLTF.

This rearrangement joins TRBV18 to TRBJ2-3; D ambiguous. CDR1 is KGHSH and CDR2 is LQKENI in the germline V gene. CDR3 length: 15 residues. V was pared by 1 base and J by 2 bases, with 10 bases between. The CDR3 DNA reads as TGTGCCAGCTCACCACGGATTACGAACACAGATACGCAGTATTTT. Amino acid sequence: CASSPRITNTDTQYF.

The V gene is TRBV5-5, the J gene TRBJ2-7; D is unclear. The CDR3 sequence is 11 residues long. The V end was cut by 4 bases, the J end by 3 bases, with 5 bases between. CDR1 is SGHKS, CDR2 YYEKEE, per germline (reference sequence). DNA of the CDR3: TGTGCCAGCAGCGATCTCTACGAGCAGTACTTC. Translated, it gives CASSDLYEQYF.

The V call is TRBV2, the J call TRBJ1-3, with no clear D. This CDR3 spans 13 amino acids. From germline, CDR1 is SNHLY and CDR2 FYNNEI. V was shortened by 11 bases and J by 0 bases, with 11 bases between the two germline ends. The CDR3 reads CAFTEDSGNTIYF. CDR3 nucleotides: TGTGCCTTTACAGAAGACTCTGGAAACACCATATATTTT.

This chain links TRBV10-3 with TRBJ2-7; 9 bases align to TRBD1. Germline V lookup: CDR1 ENHRY, CDR2 SYGVKD. V shed 0 bases, J shed 2 bases, and the junction held 5 bases outside the gene matches. The CDR3 is made up of 16 amino acids. CDR3 in amino acids: CAISESGTGITYEQYF. The CDR3, as DNA: TGTGCCATCAGTGAGTCGGGGACAGGGATCACCTACGAGCAGTACTTC.

This chain links TRBV9 with TRBJ2-5; D unresolved. Germline V gives CDR1 SGDLS, CDR2 YYNGEE. Trimming shortened V by 0 bases and J by 4 bases, and 10 bases separated the two germline ends. The CDR3 is 14 residues long. The CDR3 region is CASSVGTVPETQYF. DNA for the CDR3: TGTGCCAGCAGCGTAGGAACGGTCCCAGAGACCCAGTACTTC.

This chain uses TRBV7-9 with TRBJ1-5; D remains unclear. The ends were cut back, 4 bases at V and 7 bases at J, with 8 bases in the middle. The CDR3 contains 12 residues. The germline gives CDR1 SEHNR, CDR2 FQNEAQ (reference sequence). The CDR3 protein is CASSSDYQPQHF. The DNA for the CDR3 is TGTGCCAGCAGCTCCGATTACCAGCCCCAGCATTTT.

This clone was picked up a small number of times. The chain joins TRBV7-6 to TRBJ1-2; weak D call: TRBD1 (6 bases). The CDR3 sequence is 16 residues long. Germline V gene sequence: CDR1 SGHVS, CDR2 FNYEAQ. V lost 3 bases and J 7 bases, leaving 21 bases between the germline ends. The CDR3 nucleotides read TGTGCCAGCAGCTTGGGGCCGGCAGGGGCAGGCGTTGGCTACACCTTC. It is translated as CASSLGPAGAGVGYTF.

This clone was seen a handful of times. This chain connects TRBV5-6 to TRBJ2-3; a weak D match, TRBD2 (6 bases). V lost 0 bases to trimming and J lost 8 bases, with 16 bases between them. Looked up from germline, CDR1 is SGHDT and CDR2 is YYEEEE. CDR3 size: 15 residues. In DNA form, the CDR3 reads TGTGCCAGCAGCTTGGAGGGGAGGAGCGGAGGTACGCAGTATTTT. Translating it yields CASSLEGRSGGTQYF.

This chain joins TRBV30 and TRBJ1-1; D is possibly TRBD1 (6 bases). The CDR3 is 13 residues long. Germline lookup yields CDR1 GTSNPN and CDR2 SVGIG (reference sequence). Trimming took off 3 bases at V and 3 bases at J, with 11 bases between the two ends. CDR3: CAWSQQGDTEAFF. Written as DNA, the CDR3 is TGTGCCTGGAGCCAACAGGGTGACACTGAAGCTTTCTTT.

The gene calls are TRBV15 and TRBJ1-2; D possibly corresponds to TRBD1 (5 bases). CDR3 length equals 14 residues. CDR1 and CDR2 (germline): LNHNV, YYDKDF (reference sequence). Trimming took off 1 base at V and 0 bases at J, with 6 bases between the two ends. The CDR3, as DNA: TGTGCCACCAGCAGAGTGGGGCCTAACTATGGCTACACCTTC. It codes for CATSRVGPNYGYTF. Full variable domain (missing parts from reference TRBV15 and TRBJ1-2): DAMVIQNPRYQVTQFGKPVTLSCSQTLNHNVMYWYQQKSSQAPKLLFHYYDKDFNNEADTPDNFQSRRPNTSFCFLDIRSPGLGDTAMYLCATSRVGPNYGYTFGSGTRLTVV.

The chain uses TRBV10-2 and TRBJ2-6; 8 bases match TRBD1. CDR3 length equals 16 residues. Per the germline V gene, CDR1 is WSHSY and CDR2 is SAAADI. Germline trimming cut 6 bases from V and 0 bases from J; bases unmatched to any gene: 4. In nucleotides, the CDR3 is TGCGCCAGCAGGACAGGGGCCGACTCTGGGGCCAACGTCCTGACTTTC. The encoded protein is CASRTGADSGANVLTF.

The rearrangement uses TRBV7-9 and TRBJ1-2, with D unresolved. Germline V CDR1 and CDR2: SEHNR, FQNEAQ (reference sequence). The CDR3 totals 15 residues. V lost 1 base and J 4 bases, leaving 13 bases between the germline ends. Written as DNA, the CDR3 is TGTGCCAGCAGCTTAGAGCGCCGGGGAGGCTATGGCTACACCTTC. This codes for CASSLERRGGYGYTF. Based on the CDR3 plus reference TRBV7-9 and TRBJ1-2, the full variable domain is DTGVSQNPRHKITKRGQNVTFRCDPISEHNRLYWYRQTLGQGPEFLTYFQNEAQLEKSRLLSDRFSAERPKGSFSTLEIQRTEQGDSAMYLCASSLERRGGYGYTFGSGTRLTVV.

The rearrangement links TRBV5-1 to TRBJ1-6; D might be TRBD1 (5 bases). Germline CDR1 SGHRS, CDR2 YFSETQ. The CDR3 spans 14 residues. V dropped 4 bases and J dropped 7 bases, with 12 bases sitting between them. CDR3 DNA: TGCGCCAGCAGCCACGGGACGACGAATTCACCCCTCCACTTT. Its translation: CASSHGTTNSPLHF.

The chain employs TRBV21-1 and TRBJ1-5; the table's D gene call, TRBD1, was not cross checked with the DNA. TRBV21-1 is a recognized pseudogene. CDR3 length equals 17 residues. The CDR3 loop reads CASNLPTGEPSNQPQHF. CDR3 bases: TGTGCCAGCAACCTTCCGACAGGGGAGCCTAGCAATCAGCCCCAGCATTTT.

This clone appeared once. The chain joins TRBV28 to TRBJ1-5, with D unresolved. Trimming shortened V by 8 bases and J by 3 bases, and 14 bases separated the two germline ends. There are 14 residues in the CDR3. CDR1 is MDHEN, CDR2 SYDVKM, per germline. CDR3 loop: CASLLKGFNQPQHF. The CDR3 coding sequence is TGTGCCAGCCTTTTAAAAGGATTCAATCAGCCCCAGCATTTT.

The V call is TRBV5-4, the J call TRBJ2-7; the D gene is possibly TRBD2 (6 bases). Germline CDR1 is SGHNT and CDR2 is YYREEE (reference sequence). The CDR3 runs 15 residues. Trimming stripped 2 bases from V and 2 bases from J, with 14 bases between. The CDR3, as DNA: TGTGCCAGCAGCTTCGCGGGACGGAGAGCCTACGAGCAGTACTTC. Protein product: CASSFAGRRAYEQYF.

The chain uses TRBV7-9 and TRBJ1-1; D is ambiguous. Trimming left V 3 bases short and J 8 bases short, with 10 bases between. Germline values: CDR1 SEHNR, CDR2 FQNEAQ (reference sequence). The CDR3 runs to 12 residues. The CDR3 nucleotides are TGTGCCAGCAGCTTTCTTTCAACCGAAGCTTTCTTT. Its protein product is CASSFLSTEAFF.

The chain joins TRBV13 to TRBJ2-6; 9 bases match TRBD1. J was trimmed by 0 bases and V by 7 bases; bases with no gene match: 10. From germline, CDR1 is PRHDT and CDR2 FYEKMQ (reference sequence). The length of the CDR3 is 18 residues. CDR3 nucleotides: TGTGCCAGCACCTCTTGGGGGACAGGGAACTCTGGGGCCAACGTCCTGACTTTC. Its protein is CASTSWGTGNSGANVLTF.

J is TRBJ2-7 and V is TRBV5-1; D is ambiguous. This CDR3 contains 12 residues. The germline V and J ends were trimmed by 0 bases and 4 bases, with 5 bases remaining between them. In germline, CDR1 is SGHRS, CDR2 YFSETQ. CDR3 DNA: TGCGCCAGCAGCTTGGGGGGATACGAGCAGTACTTC. It yields the protein CASSLGGYEQYF.